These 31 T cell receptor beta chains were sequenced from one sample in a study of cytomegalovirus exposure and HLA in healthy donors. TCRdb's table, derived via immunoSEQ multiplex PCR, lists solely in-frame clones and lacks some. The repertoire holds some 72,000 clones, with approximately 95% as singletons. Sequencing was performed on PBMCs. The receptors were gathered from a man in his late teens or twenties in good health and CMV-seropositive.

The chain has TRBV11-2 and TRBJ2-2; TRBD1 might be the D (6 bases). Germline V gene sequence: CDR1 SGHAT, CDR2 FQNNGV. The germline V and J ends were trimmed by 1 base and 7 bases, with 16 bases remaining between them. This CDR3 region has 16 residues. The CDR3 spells CASSLGRRGAIGELFF. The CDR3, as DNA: TGTGCCAGCAGCTTAGGCCGCAGGGGCGCGATCGGGGAGCTGTTTTTT.

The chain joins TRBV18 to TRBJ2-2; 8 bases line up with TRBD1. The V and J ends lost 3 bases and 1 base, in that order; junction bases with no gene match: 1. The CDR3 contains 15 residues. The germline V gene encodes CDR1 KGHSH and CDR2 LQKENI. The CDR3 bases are TGTGCCAGCTCACCGACAGGGGTGAACACCGGGGAGCTGTTTTTT. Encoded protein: CASSPTGVNTGELFF.

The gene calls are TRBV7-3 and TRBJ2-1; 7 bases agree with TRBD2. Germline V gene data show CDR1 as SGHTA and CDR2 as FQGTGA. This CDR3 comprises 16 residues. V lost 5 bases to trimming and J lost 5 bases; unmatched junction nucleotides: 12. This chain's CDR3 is CASSPHGAGAHNEQFF. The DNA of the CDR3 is TGTGCCAGCAGCCCTCATGGCGCGGGAGCCCACAATGAGCAGTTCTTC.

DNA for the CDR3: TGTGCCAGCAGTTTAGTCTTCCCGGCAGGGAAGAGTGAGCAGTTCTTC. It encodes CASSLVFPAGKSEQFF. The chain links TRBV27 to TRBJ2-1, with D tentatively TRBD1 (5 bases). V lost 2 bases and J lost 9, with 20 bases in between. The CDR3 is made up of 16 amino acids. CDR1 is MNHEY, CDR2 SMNVEV, per germline (reference sequence).

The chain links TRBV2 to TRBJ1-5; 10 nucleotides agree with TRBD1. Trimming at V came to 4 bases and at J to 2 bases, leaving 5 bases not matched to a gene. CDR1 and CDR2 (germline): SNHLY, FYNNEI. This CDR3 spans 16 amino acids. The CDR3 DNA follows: TGTGCCAGCAGTGCGTCTGGGACAGGGGGCAATCAGCCCCAGCATTTT. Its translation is CASSASGTGGNQPQHF.

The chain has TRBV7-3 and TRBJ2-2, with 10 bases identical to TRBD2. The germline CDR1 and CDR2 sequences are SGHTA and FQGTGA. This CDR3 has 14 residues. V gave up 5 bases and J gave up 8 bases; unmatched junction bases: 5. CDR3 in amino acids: CASSPGLASGELFF. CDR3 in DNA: TGTGCCAGCAGCCCGGGACTAGCGAGTGGGGAGCTGTTTTTT.

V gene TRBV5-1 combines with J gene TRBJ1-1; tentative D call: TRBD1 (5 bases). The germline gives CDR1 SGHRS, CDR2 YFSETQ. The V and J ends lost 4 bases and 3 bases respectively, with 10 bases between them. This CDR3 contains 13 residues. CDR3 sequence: CASSRREDTEAFF. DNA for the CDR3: TGCGCCAGCAGCCGCAGGGAGGACACTGAAGCTTTCTTT.

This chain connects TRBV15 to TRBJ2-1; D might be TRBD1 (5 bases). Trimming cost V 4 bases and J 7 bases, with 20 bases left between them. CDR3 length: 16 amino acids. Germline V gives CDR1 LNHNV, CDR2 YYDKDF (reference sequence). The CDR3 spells CATSTKGASGRNEQFF. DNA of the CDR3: TGTGCCACCAGCACAAAAGGGGCGTCTGGGCGGAATGAGCAGTTCTTC. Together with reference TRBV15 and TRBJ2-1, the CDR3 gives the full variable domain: DAMVIQNPRYQVTQFGKPVTLSCSQTLNHNVMYWYQQKSSQAPKLLFHYYDKDFNNEADTPDNFQSRRPNTSFCFLDIRSPGLGDTAMYLCATSTKGASGRNEQFFGPGTRLTVL.

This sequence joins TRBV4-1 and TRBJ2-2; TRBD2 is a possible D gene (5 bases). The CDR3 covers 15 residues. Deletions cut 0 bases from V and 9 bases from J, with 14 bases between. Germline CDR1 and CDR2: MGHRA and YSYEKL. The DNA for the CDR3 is TGCGCCAGCAGCCAAGATAGTGGGGAGTGGCGGGAGCTGTTTTTT. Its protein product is CASSQDSGEWRELFF.

CDR3 sequence: CASSVGASGSPNDEQYF. Written as DNA, the CDR3 is TGTGCCAGCAGCGTAGGGGCTAGCGGGAGCCCCAATGACGAGCAGTACTTC. The chain carries TRBV9 and TRBJ2-7; TRBD2 aligns across 10 bases. With 0 bases clipped from V and 5 bases from J, the junction kept 11 bases outside the gene matches. CDR1 and CDR2 (germline): SGDLS, YYNGEE. CDR3 length equals 17 residues.

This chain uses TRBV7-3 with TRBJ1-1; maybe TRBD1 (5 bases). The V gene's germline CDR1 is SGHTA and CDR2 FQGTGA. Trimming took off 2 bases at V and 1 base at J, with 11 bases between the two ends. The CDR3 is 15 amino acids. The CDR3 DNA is TGTGCCAGCAGCTTAGGGGGGGGAACGAACACTGAAGCTTTCTTT. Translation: CASSLGGGTNTEAFF.

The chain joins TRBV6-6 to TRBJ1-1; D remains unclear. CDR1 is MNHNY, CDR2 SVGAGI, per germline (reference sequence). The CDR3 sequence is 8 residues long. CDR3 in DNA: TGTGCGTTGGCAGAAGCTTTCTTT. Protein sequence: CALAEAFF.

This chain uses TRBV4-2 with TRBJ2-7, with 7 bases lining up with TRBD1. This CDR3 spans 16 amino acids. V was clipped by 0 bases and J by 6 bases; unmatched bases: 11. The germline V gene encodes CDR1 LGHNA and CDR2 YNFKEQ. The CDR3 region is CASSQDTGAMRGEQYF. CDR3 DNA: TGTGCCAGCAGCCAAGACACAGGGGCGATGAGAGGCGAGCAGTACTTC.

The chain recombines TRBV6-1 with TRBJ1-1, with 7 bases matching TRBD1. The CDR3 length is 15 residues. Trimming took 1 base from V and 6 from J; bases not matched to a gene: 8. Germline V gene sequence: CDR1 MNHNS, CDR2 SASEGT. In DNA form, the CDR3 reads TGTGCCAGCAGTGAAGAGGGGCAGGGGGAGGCTGAAGCTTTCTTT. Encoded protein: CASSEEGQGEAEAFF.

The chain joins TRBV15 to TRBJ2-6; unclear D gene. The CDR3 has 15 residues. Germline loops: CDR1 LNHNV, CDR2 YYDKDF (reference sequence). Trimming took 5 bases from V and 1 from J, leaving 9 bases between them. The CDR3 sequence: CATSSQVSGANVLTF. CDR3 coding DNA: TGTGCCACCAGCTCGCAGGTTTCTGGGGCCAACGTCCTGACTTTC.

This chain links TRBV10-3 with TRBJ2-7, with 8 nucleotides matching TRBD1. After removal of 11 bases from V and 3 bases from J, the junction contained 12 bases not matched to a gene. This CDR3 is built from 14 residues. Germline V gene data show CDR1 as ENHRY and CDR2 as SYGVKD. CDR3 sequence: CAVSRGTGFYEQYF. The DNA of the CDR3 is TGTGCCGTTTCACGCGGGACAGGTTTCTACGAGCAGTACTTC.

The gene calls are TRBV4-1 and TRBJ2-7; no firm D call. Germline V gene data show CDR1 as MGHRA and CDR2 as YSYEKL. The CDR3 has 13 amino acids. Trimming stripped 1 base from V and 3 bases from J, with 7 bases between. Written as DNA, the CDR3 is TGCGCCAGCAGCCAAGCCATACTCTACGAGCAGTACTTC. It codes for CASSQAILYEQYF.

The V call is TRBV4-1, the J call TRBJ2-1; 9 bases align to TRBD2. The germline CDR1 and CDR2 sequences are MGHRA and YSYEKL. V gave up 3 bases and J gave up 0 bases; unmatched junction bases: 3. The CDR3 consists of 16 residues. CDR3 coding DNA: TGCGCCAGCAGCCACGGTAGCGGGAGCTCCTACAATGAGCAGTTCTTC. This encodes CASSHGSGSSYNEQFF.

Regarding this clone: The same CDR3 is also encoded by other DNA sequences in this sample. The CDR3 loop is CASSQGGQFSNQPQHF. CDR3 DNA sequence: TGCGCCAGCAGCCAAGGGGGACAGTTTAGCAATCAGCCCCAGCATTTT. The chain employs TRBV4-1 and TRBJ1-5; 7 bases are a match to TRBD1. J was trimmed by 0 bases and V by 1 base; bases with no gene match: 3. CDR1 MGHRA and CDR2 YSYEKL come from the germline V gene. The CDR3 is made up of 16 amino acids.

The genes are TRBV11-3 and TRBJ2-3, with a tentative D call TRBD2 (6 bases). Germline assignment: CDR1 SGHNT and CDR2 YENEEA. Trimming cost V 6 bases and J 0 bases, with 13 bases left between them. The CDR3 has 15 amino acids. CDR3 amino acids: CASSISGTSTDTQYF. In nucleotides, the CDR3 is TGTGCCAGCAGTATTAGCGGAACTAGCACAGATACGCAGTATTTT.

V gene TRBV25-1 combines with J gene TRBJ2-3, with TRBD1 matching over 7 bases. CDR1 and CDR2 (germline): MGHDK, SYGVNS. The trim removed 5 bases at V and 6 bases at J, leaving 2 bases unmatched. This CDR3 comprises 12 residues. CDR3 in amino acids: CASSYRGDTQYF. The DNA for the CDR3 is TGTGCCAGCAGTTACAGGGGTGATACGCAGTATTTT. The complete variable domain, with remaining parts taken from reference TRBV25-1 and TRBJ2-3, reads EADIYQTPRYLVIGTGKKITLECSQTMGHDKMYWYQQDPGMELHLIHYSYGVNSTEKGDLSSESTVSRIRTEHFPLTLESARPSHTSQYLCASSYRGDTQYFGPGTRLTVL.

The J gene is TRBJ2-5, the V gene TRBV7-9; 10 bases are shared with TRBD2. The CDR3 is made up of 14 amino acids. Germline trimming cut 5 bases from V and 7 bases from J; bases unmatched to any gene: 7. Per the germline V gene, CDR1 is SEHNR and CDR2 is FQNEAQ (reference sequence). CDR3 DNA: TGTGCCAGCAGCCCAGCGGGAGGGGATGGGACCCAGTACTTC. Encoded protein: CASSPAGGDGTQYF.

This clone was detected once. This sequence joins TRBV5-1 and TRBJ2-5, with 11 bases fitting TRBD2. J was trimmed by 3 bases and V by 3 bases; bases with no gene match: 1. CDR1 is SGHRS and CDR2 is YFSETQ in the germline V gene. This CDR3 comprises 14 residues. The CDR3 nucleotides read TGCGCCAGCAGCTGGGGACTAGCGGAAGAGACCCAGTACTTC. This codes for CASSWGLAEETQYF.

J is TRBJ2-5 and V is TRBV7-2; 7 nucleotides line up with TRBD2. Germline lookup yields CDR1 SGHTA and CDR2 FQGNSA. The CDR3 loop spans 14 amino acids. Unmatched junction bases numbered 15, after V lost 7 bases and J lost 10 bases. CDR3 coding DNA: TGTGCCAGCAACCTGGGTAGCGGGCTTAGGGACCAGTACTTC. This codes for CASNLGSGLRDQYF.

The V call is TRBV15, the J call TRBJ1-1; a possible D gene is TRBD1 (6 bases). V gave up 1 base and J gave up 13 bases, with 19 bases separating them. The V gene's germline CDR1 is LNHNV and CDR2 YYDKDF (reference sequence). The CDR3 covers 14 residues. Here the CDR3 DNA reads TGTGCCACCAGCAGAGGAGGACAGTTACAGAAGCTTTTCTTT. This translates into CATSRGGQLQKLFF. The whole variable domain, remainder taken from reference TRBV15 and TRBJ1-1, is DAMVIQNPRYQVTQFGKPVTLSCSQTLNHNVMYWYQQKSSQAPKLLFHYYDKDFNNEADTPDNFQSRRPNTSFCFLDIRSPGLGDTAMYLCATSRGGQLQKLFFGQGTRLTVV.

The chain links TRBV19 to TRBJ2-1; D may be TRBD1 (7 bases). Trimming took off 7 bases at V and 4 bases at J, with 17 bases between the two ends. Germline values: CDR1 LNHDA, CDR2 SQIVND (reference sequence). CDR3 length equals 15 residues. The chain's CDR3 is CASKDPGGRYNEQFF. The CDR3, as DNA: TGTGCCAGTAAGGATCCAGGGGGGAGGTACAATGAGCAGTTCTTC.

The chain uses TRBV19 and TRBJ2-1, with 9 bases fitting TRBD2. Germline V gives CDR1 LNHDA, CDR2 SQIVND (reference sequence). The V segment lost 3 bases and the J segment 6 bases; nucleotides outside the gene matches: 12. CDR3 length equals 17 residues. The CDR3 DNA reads TGTGCCAGTAGTATCGACGCCTTAGCGGGGGAAGGCAATGAGCAGTTCTTC. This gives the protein CASSIDALAGEGNEQFF.

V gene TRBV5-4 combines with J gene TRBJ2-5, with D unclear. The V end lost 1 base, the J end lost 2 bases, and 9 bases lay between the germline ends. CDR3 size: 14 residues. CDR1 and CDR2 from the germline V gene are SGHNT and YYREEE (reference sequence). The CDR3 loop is CASSLRGAQETQYF. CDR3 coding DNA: TGTGCCAGCAGCTTGAGAGGAGCGCAAGAGACCCAGTACTTC.

CDR3 amino acids: CASSEQSNQPQHF. The CDR3 DNA reads as TGTGCCAGCAGTGAACAGAGCAATCAGCCCCAGCATTTT. The chain couples TRBV6-1 to TRBJ1-5; D not certain. Trimming took off 2 bases at V and 1 base at J, with 3 bases between the two ends. Germline CDR1 reads MNHNS; CDR2 reads SASEGT. CDR3 length: 13 amino acids.

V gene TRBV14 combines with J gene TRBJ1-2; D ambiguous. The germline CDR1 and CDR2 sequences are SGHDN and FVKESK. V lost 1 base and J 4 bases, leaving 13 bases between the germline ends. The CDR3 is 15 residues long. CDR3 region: CASSQGLGGLYGYTF. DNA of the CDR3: TGTGCCAGCAGCCAAGGCCTGGGCGGACTCTATGGCTACACCTTC.

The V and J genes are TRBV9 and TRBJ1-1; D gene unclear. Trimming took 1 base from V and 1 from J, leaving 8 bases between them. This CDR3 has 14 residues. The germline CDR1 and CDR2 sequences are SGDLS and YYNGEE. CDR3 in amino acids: CASSVHYTNTEAFF. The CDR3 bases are TGTGCCAGCAGCGTACATTACACGAACACTGAAGCTTTCTTT.